What follows are 26 T cell receptor beta chains derived from one specimen sequenced in a study of post-analysis software for immune sequencing data (dated by TCRdb to the mid-2010s). The paper's findings and limits, for the study overall: Significantly higher frequencies in patients than in controls were found for five TRBV segments, including TRBV5-6, TRBV5-1 and TRBV20-1.

The library was built by means of PCR. Sequencing instrument: Illumina HiSeq 2500. To reduce PCR and sequencing biases, unique molecular identifiers were incorporated into the TCR beta cDNA libraries. Using fastp trimming at Q25 and MiXCR clonotype assembly, TCRdb reanalyzed the public sequencing data and kept in-frame beta chains. When rows share a CDR3 protein, they turn into one entry using the most common DNA and genes. The sample has about 820,000 distinct CDR3 sequences on record, roughly 58% of them singletons. Of the sample, roughly 4.4% is held by the ten largest clones. These receptors are not linked to any known antigen. Specimen: blood. The receptor source for this set is a girl aged 10-17 years with multiple sclerosis.

The chain joins TRBV20-1 to TRBJ2-1; D tentatively reads TRBD1 or TRBD2 (5 bases each). The CDR3 loop spans 16 amino acids. Germline CDR1 and CDR2: DFQATT and SNEGSKA (reference sequence). The V gene lost 2 bases and the J gene lost 0 bases, with 14 bases spanning the gap. CDR3 nucleotides: TGCAGTGCTAGAAACGTTGAGGGGAGCTCCTACAATGAGCAGTTCTTC. The encoded protein is CSARNVEGSSYNEQFF.

This chain joins TRBV7-2 and TRBJ2-3, with 12 nucleotides matching TRBD2. The CDR3 totals 16 residues. V trimming: 4 bases; J trimming: 7 bases; junction bases outside the gene matches: 9. From germline, CDR1 is SGHTA and CDR2 FQGNSA. CDR3 nucleotide sequence: TGTGCCAGCAGCTCGCACCTAGCGGGGGGGCATTATACGCAGTATTTT. Translating it yields CASSSHLAGGHYTQYF. Variable domain in full (rest from reference TRBV7-2 and TRBJ2-3): GAGVSQSPSNKVTEKGKDVELRCDPISGHTALYWYRQSLGQGLEFLIYFQGNSAPDKSGLPSDRFSAERTGGSVSTLTIQRTQQEDSAVYLCASSSHLAGGHYTQYFGPGTRLTVL.

CDR3 DNA sequence: TGTGCCAGCAGCCAAGTCGCAGGTCATGAGCAGTTCTTC. This codes for CASSQVAGHEQFF. The chain couples TRBV3-1 to TRBJ2-1; D uncertain. The CDR3 totals 13 residues. The V gene's germline CDR1 is LGHDT and CDR2 YNNKEL (reference sequence). The germline V and J ends were trimmed by 1 base and 8 bases, with 9 bases remaining between them.

V and J are TRBV11-2 and TRBJ1-1, with TRBD1 as a possible D gene (6 bases). V was pared by 5 bases and J by 1 base, with 14 bases between. This CDR3 spans 15 amino acids. Germline V gene data show CDR1 as SGHAT and CDR2 as FQNNGV. The CDR3 DNA reads TGTGCCAGCAGCACTTGGACAGAAAGGAACACTGAAGCTTTCTTT. Its translation: CASSTWTERNTEAFF.

CDR3 nucleotide sequence: TGCGCCAGCAGTTATTTTGGGCACGCCGGGGAGCTGTTTTTT. Translation gives CASSYFGHAGELFF. V is TRBV5-1 and J is TRBJ2-2; D gene ambiguous. The V gene's germline CDR1 is SGHRS and CDR2 YFSETQ. There are 14 residues in the CDR3. The V and J ends lost 5 bases and 6 bases respectively, with 14 bases between them.

The V call is TRBV2, the J call TRBJ1-2; D gene unclear. CDR1 and CDR2 (germline): SNHLY, FYNNEI. This CDR3 contains 13 residues. The V end was cut by 8 bases, the J end by 4 bases, with 14 bases between. CDR3 bases: TGTGCCAGCGGGAGTCCCTTACTCTATGGCTACACCTTC. Protein: CASGSPLLYGYTF.

This clonotype was seen only a few times. This chain uses TRBV5-6 with TRBJ2-7, with 7 nucleotides matching TRBD1. After removal of 3 bases from V and 3 bases from J, the junction contained 12 bases not matched to a gene. CDR3 length equals 16 residues. Germline V gene data show CDR1 as SGHDT and CDR2 as YYEEEE. CDR3 sequence (DNA): TGTGCCAGCAGCTCCCATAGACAGGGAAGCATCTACGAGCAGTACTTC. Protein product: CASSSHRQGSIYEQYF.

J is TRBJ2-5 and V is TRBV10-3, with D perhaps given as TRBD1 or TRBD2 (5 bases each). The J call is uncertain, as TRBJ2-7 better fits the DNA end. This CDR3 has 13 residues. From germline, CDR1 is ENHRY and CDR2 SYGVKD. CDR3 nucleotide sequence: TGTGCCATCAGTGAGTCGGGGGTCCCCGAGCAGTACTTC. Its protein product is CAISESGVPEQYF.

The chain is built from TRBV20-1 and TRBJ2-7; D unclear. The CDR3 is made up of 15 amino acids. The V gene lost 6 bases and the J gene lost 3 bases, with 21 bases spanning the gap. The germline V gene has CDR1 DFQATT and CDR2 SNEGSKA (reference sequence). The CDR3 bases are TGCAGTGCCCGAGTGTTTTCGGGTCCCCTCTACGAGCAGTACTTC. Amino acid sequence: CSARVFSGPLYEQYF.

This chain joins TRBV5-6 and TRBJ2-1, with 16 bases lining up with TRBD2. Trimming took 3 bases from V and 1 from J; bases not matched to a gene: 4. CDR1 is SGHDT and CDR2 is YYEEEE in the germline V gene. This CDR3 has 18 residues. CDR3 nucleotides: TGTGCCAGCAGCTCGGGACTAGCGGGAGGGAGATCCTACAATGAGCAGTTCTTC. This encodes CASSSGLAGGRSYNEQFF.

The chain is built from TRBV25-1 and TRBJ2-5; D is possibly TRBD1 or TRBD2 (6 bases each). The CDR3 has 15 amino acids. The germline gives CDR1 MGHDK, CDR2 SYGVNS. The ends were cut back, 5 bases at V and 1 base at J, with 14 bases in the middle. CDR3 sequence (DNA): TGTGCCAGCAGTCGGGGGCAGCTAGTCCAAGAGACCCAGTACTTC. Its protein is CASSRGQLVQETQYF. The complete variable domain, with remaining parts taken from reference TRBV25-1 and TRBJ2-5, reads EADIYQTPRYLVIGTGKKITLECSQTMGHDKMYWYQQDPGMELHLIHYSYGVNSTEKGDLSSESTVSRIRTEHFPLTLESARPSHTSQYLCASSRGQLVQETQYFGPGTRLLVL.

This clonotype was detected a few times. The chain has TRBV20-1 and TRBJ1-5, with 7 bases that match TRBD1. CDR3 length equals 16 residues. V trimming: 4 bases; J trimming: 0 bases; junction bases outside the gene matches: 9. Germline V lookup: CDR1 DFQATT, CDR2 SNEGSKA (reference sequence). The chain's CDR3 is CSAKDRPGVSNQPQHF. CDR3 DNA sequence: TGCAGTGCTAAGGACAGGCCGGGGGTTAGCAATCAGCCCCAGCATTTT.

The V gene is TRBV9, the J gene TRBJ1-1, with 8 nucleotides matching TRBD1. V shed 2 bases and J 4 bases; nucleotides not matched to a gene: 7. The CDR3 length is 15 residues. Germline CDR1 reads SGDLS; CDR2 reads YYNGEE. CDR3 amino acids: CASSVGHTGGTEAFF. As DNA, the CDR3 is TGTGCCAGCAGCGTGGGCCACACAGGGGGCACTGAAGCTTTCTTT.

CDR3 amino acids: CSATNGAGKNYEQYF. Written as DNA, the CDR3 is TGCAGTGCCACCAATGGAGCGGGGAAGAACTACGAGCAGTACTTC. V and J are TRBV20-1 and TRBJ2-7, with 7 bases aligning to TRBD2. From germline, CDR1 is DFQATT and CDR2 SNEGSKA (reference sequence). The CDR3 consists of 15 residues. The V segment lost 6 bases and the J segment 3 bases; nucleotides outside the gene matches: 14.

V and J are TRBV4-1 and TRBJ2-6; D remains unclear. From germline, CDR1 is MGHRA and CDR2 YSYEKL. The length of the CDR3 is 16 residues. V lost 0 bases and J 0 bases, leaving 6 bases between the germline ends. CDR3 DNA sequence: TGCGCCAGCAGCCAAGAATGGAGCTCTGGGGCCAACGTCCTGACTTTC. Translated: CASSQEWSSGANVLTF.

The gene calls are TRBV12-3 or TRBV12-4 and TRBJ1-6; no definite D call. There are 14 residues in the CDR3. Trimming left V 6 bases short and J 4 bases short, with 10 bases between. The CDR3 region is CASSLVGYNSPLHF. DNA of the CDR3: TGTGCCAGCAGCCTCGTAGGGTATAATTCACCCCTCCACTTT.

This chain links TRBV12-3 or TRBV12-4 with TRBJ1-6; D is unresolved. This CDR3 region has 15 residues. The V and J ends lost 1 base and 5 bases respectively, with 9 bases between them. Written as DNA, the CDR3 is TGTGCCAGCAGTTTAGATGCCGGGAATAATTCACCCCTCCACTTT. Encoded protein: CASSLDAGNNSPLHF.

This clonotype has just a few counts. DNA of the CDR3: TGTGCCAGCAGCCCCGGGACTAGCGGGAGTGAGGTGCAGTACTTC. Its translation is CASSPGTSGSEVQYF. The chain couples TRBV9 to TRBJ2-5; 14 positions agree with TRBD2. This CDR3 has 15 amino acids. Trimming cost V 4 bases and J 11 bases; bases outside gene matches: 10. Germline V CDR1 and CDR2: SGDLS, YYNGEE.

The chain employs TRBV5-1 and TRBJ2-7; TRBD1 might be the D (6 bases). V was trimmed by 6 bases and J by 3 bases, leaving 16 bases between them. CDR1 SGHRS and CDR2 YFSETQ come from the germline V gene. The CDR3 runs 14 residues. CDR3 protein: CASTVGGVDYEQYF. The CDR3 DNA reads as TGCGCCAGCACCGTAGGGGGAGTCGACTACGAGCAGTACTTC. The whole variable domain, filled in from reference TRBV5-1 and TRBJ2-7, reads KAGVTQTPRYLIKTRGQQVTLSCSPISGHRSVSWYQQTPGQGLQFLFEYFSETQRNKGNFPGRFSGRQFSNSRSEMNVSTLELGDSALYLCASTVGGVDYEQYFGPGTRLTVT.

V and J are TRBV5-1 and TRBJ1-2; D gene unclear. The ends were cut back, 4 bases at V and 7 bases at J, with 14 bases in the middle. This CDR3 spans 13 amino acids. The germline V gene has CDR1 SGHRS and CDR2 YFSETQ. For the CDR3, the DNA is TGCGCCAGCAGCCTGGACGGAGACTGTGGCTACACCTTC. Its protein is CASSLDGDCGYTF.

A few counts support this clonotype. The junction differs from germline at one of its ends, possibly a read error. This chain joins TRBV29-1 and TRBJ1-1; a weak D match, TRBD1 (5 bases). CDR3 length: 10 amino acids. Germline assignment: CDR1 SQVTM and CDR2 ANQGSEA. The CDR3 region is CSVGDAESFF. DNA for the CDR3: TGCAGCGTTGGGGACGCTGAATCTTTCTTT.

The V call is TRBV5-1, the J call TRBJ1-2; no firm D call. V gave up 0 bases and J gave up 1 base, with 4 bases separating them. Per the germline V gene, CDR1 is SGHRS and CDR2 is YFSETQ. The CDR3 has 13 residues. CDR3 sequence: CASSLAINYGYTF. In DNA, the CDR3 is TGCGCCAGCAGCTTGGCGATTAACTATGGCTACACCTTC.

CDR3 region: CAWGLAGGLGETQYF. In DNA form, the CDR3 reads TGTGCCTGGGGACTAGCGGGAGGGTTGGGAGAGACCCAGTACTTC. The chain links TRBV30 to TRBJ2-5; 15 bases fit TRBD2. The CDR3 spans 15 residues. J lost 4 bases, V lost 5 bases, and 5 bases had no gene match. CDR1 and CDR2 from the germline V gene are GTSNPN and SVGIG (reference sequence).

V usage is TRBV5-1 and J usage is TRBJ1-2; possibly TRBD1 for D (6 bases). V dropped 4 bases and J dropped 4 bases, with 14 bases sitting between them. The CDR3 sequence is 14 residues long. CDR1 is SGHRS and CDR2 is YFSETQ in the germline V gene. CDR3 protein: CASSPRQVAYGYTF. CDR3 coding DNA: TGCGCCAGCAGCCCAAGACAGGTCGCCTATGGCTACACCTTC.

CDR3 bases: TGCGCCAGCATGACAGGGCCCTTGCATGAGCAGTACTTC. As protein: CASMTGPLHEQYF. The rearrangement joins TRBV5-1 to TRBJ2-5; 7 bases match TRBD1. From germline, CDR1 is SGHRS and CDR2 YFSETQ. This CDR3 is built from 13 residues. The ends lost 6 bases at V and 11 bases at J; junction bases unmatched: 13.

This clonotype was counted only a few times. The chain couples TRBV18 to TRBJ2-5; D is unresolved. V was trimmed by 0 bases and J by 2 bases, leaving 7 bases between them. Per the germline V gene, CDR1 is KGHSH and CDR2 is LQKENI. The CDR3 has 14 residues. CDR3 sequence reads: CASSPPMRQETQYF. In nucleotides, the CDR3 is TGTGCCAGCTCACCACCGATGCGGCAAGAGACCCAGTACTTC.